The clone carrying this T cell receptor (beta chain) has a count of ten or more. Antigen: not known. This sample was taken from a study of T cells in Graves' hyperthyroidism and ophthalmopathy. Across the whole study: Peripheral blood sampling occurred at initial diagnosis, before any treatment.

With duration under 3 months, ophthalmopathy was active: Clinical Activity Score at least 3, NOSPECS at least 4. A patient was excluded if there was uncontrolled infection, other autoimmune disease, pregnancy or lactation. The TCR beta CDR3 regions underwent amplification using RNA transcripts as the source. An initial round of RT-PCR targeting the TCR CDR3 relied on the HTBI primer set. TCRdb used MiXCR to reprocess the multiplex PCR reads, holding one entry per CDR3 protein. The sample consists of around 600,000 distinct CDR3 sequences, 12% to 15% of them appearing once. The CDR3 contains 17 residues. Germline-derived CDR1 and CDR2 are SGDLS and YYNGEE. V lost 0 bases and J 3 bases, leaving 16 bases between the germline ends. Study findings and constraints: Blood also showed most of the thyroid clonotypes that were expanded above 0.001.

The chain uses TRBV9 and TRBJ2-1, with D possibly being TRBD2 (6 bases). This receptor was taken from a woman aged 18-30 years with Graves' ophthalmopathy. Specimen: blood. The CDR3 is CASSVGHGGASYNEQFF. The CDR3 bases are TGTGCCAGCAGCGTAGGTCACGGCGGGGCTAGCTACAATGAGCAGTTCTTC.